The 27 T cell receptor beta chains in this list originate from one sample, sequenced in a study of technical replicates of blood from a few donors. Assay: immunoSEQ multiplex PCR; the TCRdb copy retains only in-frame clones and omits some. Among 50,000 to 80,000 clones listed, around 88% were seen once. What was sequenced was PBMCs. The receptor source for this set is a human donor in good health. Some clones in this sample may be carry-over from other donors' samples.

This sequence joins TRBV4-1 and TRBJ2-7, with D perhaps TRBD2 (6 bases). V lost 5 bases to trimming and J lost 4 bases, with 15 bases between them. Germline V gene data show CDR1 as MGHRA and CDR2 as YSYEKL. The CDR3 loop spans 14 amino acids. This CDR3 reads CASSYSSANYEQYF. The CDR3 nucleotides are TGCGCCAGCAGCTACTCTAGCGCTAATTACGAGCAGTACTTC.

The rearrangement uses TRBV18 and TRBJ2-6; 9 bases line up with TRBD1. Germline V CDR1 and CDR2: KGHSH, LQKENI. The CDR3 covers 16 residues. J gave up 2 bases and V 3 bases, and 2 bases lay outside the gene matches. The CDR3 DNA sequence: TGTGCCAGCTCACCCGGACAGGGGACTGGGGCCAACGTCCTGACTTTC. Its protein is CASSPGQGTGANVLTF. The variable domain in full, with the rest retrieved from reference TRBV18 and TRBJ2-6, is NAGVMQNPRHLVRRRGQEARLRCSPMKGHSHVYWYRQLPEEGLKFMVYLQKENIIDESGMPKERFSAEFPKEGPSILRIQQVVRGDSAAYFCASSPGQGTGANVLTFGAGSRLTVL.

The genes are TRBV2 and TRBJ2-1; unclear D gene. V lost 2 bases to trimming and J lost 3 bases, with 8 bases between them. The CDR3 is 14 residues long. The germline CDR1 and CDR2 sequences are SNHLY and FYNNEI. CDR3 nucleotide sequence: TGTGCCAGCAGTGAACGGTCCCTCTACAATGAGCAGTTCTTC. This translates into CASSERSLYNEQFF.

J is TRBJ2-7 and V is TRBV5-6; TRBD1 matches 10 bases. There are 15 residues in the CDR3. Losses at the gene ends were 5 bases for V and 2 bases for J; bases not matched to a gene: 7. Germline V CDR1 and CDR2: SGHDT, YYEEEE. CDR3: CASSPEGQGTYEQYF. In DNA form, the CDR3 reads TGTGCCAGCAGTCCGGAGGGACAGGGGACCTACGAGCAGTACTTC.

The J gene is TRBJ1-1, the V gene TRBV18; the D is unclear. CDR1 is KGHSH, CDR2 LQKENI, per germline. The CDR3 consists of 15 residues. The ends were cut back, 2 bases at V and 2 bases at J, with 12 bases in the middle. The DNA of the CDR3 is TGTGCCAGCTCACCAACAATCGAGGTAAACACTGAAGCTTTCTTT. Amino acids: CASSPTIEVNTEAFF.

J is TRBJ1-5 and V is TRBV18; D is uncertain. CDR1 KGHSH and CDR2 LQKENI come from the germline V gene. V lost 3 bases and J lost 3, with 9 bases in between. This CDR3 is 14 amino acids long. The DNA of the CDR3 is TGTGCCAGCTCACCGGGAGGAAACAATCAGCCCCAGCATTTT. It encodes CASSPGGNNQPQHF. Full variable domain (rest looked up from reference TRBV18 and TRBJ1-5): NAGVMQNPRHLVRRRGQEARLRCSPMKGHSHVYWYRQLPEEGLKFMVYLQKENIIDESGMPKERFSAEFPKEGPSILRIQQVVRGDSAAYFCASSPGGNNQPQHFGDGTRLSIL.

A few counts support this clone. V and J are TRBV11-2 and TRBJ2-1, with 8 bases lining up with TRBD2. V trimming: 5 bases; J trimming: 4 bases; junction bases outside the gene matches: 4. The CDR3 sequence is 14 residues long. Germline CDR1 is SGHAT and CDR2 is FQNNGV. CDR3 amino acids: CASSKKRGYNEQFF. The CDR3 nucleotides are TGTGCCAGCAGCAAGAAGCGGGGGTACAATGAGCAGTTCTTC.

The genes are TRBV10-3 and TRBJ1-3; 9 bases match TRBD1. The V segment lost 3 bases and the J segment 0 bases; nucleotides outside the gene matches: 9. CDR1 and CDR2 from the germline V gene are ENHRY and SYGVKD. The CDR3 loop spans 18 amino acids. In nucleotides, the CDR3 is TGTGCCATCAGTGATCCTCTCGGGACAGGGTCCTCTGGAAACACCATATATTTT. Translation: CAISDPLGTGSSGNTIYF.

The chain combines TRBV19 with TRBJ1-5; TRBD1 aligns across 8 bases. The CDR3 is 14 amino acids. Germline V gene data show CDR1 as LNHDA and CDR2 as SQIVND (reference sequence). V dropped 5 bases and J dropped 6; count of bases not matched to a gene: 6. In DNA, the CDR3 is TGTGCCAGTAGTGGACAGGGCGGCGGTCAGCCCCAGCATTTT. It yields the protein CASSGQGGGQPQHF.

The CDR3 nucleotides are TGCGCCAGCAGCTTGTATCTACCGAACACCGGGGAGCTGTTTTTT. It specifies CASSLYLPNTGELFF. The chain recombines TRBV5-1 with TRBJ2-2, with D uncertain. The V gene lost 1 base and the J gene lost 0 bases, with 7 bases spanning the gap. In germline, CDR1 is SGHRS, CDR2 YFSETQ. The CDR3 extends over 15 amino acids.

The chain recombines TRBV5-1 with TRBJ2-5, with 8 bases lining up with TRBD1. Germline trimming cut 7 bases from V and 5 bases from J; bases unmatched to any gene: 7. Germline CDR1 reads SGHRS; CDR2 reads YFSETQ. The CDR3 sequence is 13 residues long. Here the CDR3 DNA reads TGCGCCAGCTCCGGACAGGGTCGGGAGACCCAGTACTTC. Protein sequence: CASSGQGRETQYF.

J is TRBJ2-5 and V is TRBV7-3, with 8 bases aligning to TRBD2. J gave up 4 bases and V 3 bases, and 7 bases lay outside the gene matches. This CDR3 has 15 residues. Germline V gives CDR1 SGHTA, CDR2 FQGTGA. Here the CDR3 DNA reads TGTGCCAGCAGCTTGGGCGGGGGGAAAGGAGAGACCCAGTACTTC. Translating it yields CASSLGGGKGETQYF.

This chain uses TRBV19 with TRBJ2-3, with 9 positions matching TRBD2. The CDR3 totals 15 residues. V gave up 11 bases and J gave up 6 bases; unmatched junction bases: 15. Germline lookup yields CDR1 LNHDA and CDR2 SQIVND (reference sequence). The CDR3 loop reads CASTEAVAGVDTQYF. The CDR3 coding sequence is TGTGCCTCGACTGAGGCGGTAGCGGGAGTTGATACGCAGTATTTT.

The CDR3 region has the DNA TGTGCCAGTAGTACATCAACAGGGAACAGCAATCAGCCCCAGCATTTT. It translates to CASSTSTGNSNQPQHF. The genes are TRBV19 and TRBJ1-5; weak D call: TRBD1 (6 bases). The germline V gene encodes CDR1 LNHDA and CDR2 SQIVND (reference sequence). The CDR3 consists of 16 residues. The germline V and J ends were trimmed by 4 bases and 1 base, with 14 bases remaining between them.

V is TRBV19 and J is TRBJ1-2, with 9 positions matching TRBD1. The length of the CDR3 is 14 residues. Losses at the gene ends were 1 base for V and 4 bases for J; bases not matched to a gene: 1. In germline, CDR1 is LNHDA, CDR2 SQIVND (reference sequence). This CDR3 reads CASSIVTGGYGYTF. The CDR3 DNA sequence: TGTGCCAGTAGTATAGTGACAGGGGGCTATGGCTACACCTTC.

This chain links TRBV4-3 with TRBJ1-3; no definite D call. The germline V gene has CDR1 LGHNA and CDR2 YSLEER. V shed 0 bases and J shed 2 bases, with 8 bases lying between them. The CDR3 consists of 15 residues. The CDR3 region is CASSQEVSAGNTIYF. The CDR3 DNA reads TGCGCCAGCAGCCAAGAGGTGTCAGCTGGAAACACCATATATTTT.

V and J are TRBV6-5 and TRBJ2-7, with TRBD1 matching over 8 bases. Germline V gene sequence: CDR1 MNHEY, CDR2 SVGAGI. The CDR3 loop spans 14 amino acids. Trimming at V came to 6 bases and at J to 0 bases, leaving 4 bases not matched to a gene. The CDR3 bases are TGTGCCAGCAGAACGGGACAGGCCTCCTACGAGCAGTACTTC. It translates to CASRTGQASYEQYF.

V usage is TRBV7-8 and J usage is TRBJ2-2; a weak D match, TRBD2 (6 bases). Germline assignment: CDR1 SGHVS and CDR2 FQNEAQ. The germline V and J ends were trimmed by 1 base and 4 bases, with 10 bases remaining between them. The CDR3 length is 15 residues. The CDR3 DNA sequence: TGTGCCAGCAGCTTAGGCGGGGTGGCCACCGGGGAGCTGTTTTTT. It is translated as CASSLGGVATGELFF.

The chain uses TRBV5-5 and TRBJ2-5, with D perhaps TRBD2 (6 bases). Between the trimmed V and J ends, which lost 4 bases and 2 bases, there was a span of 9 bases. The CDR3 contains 13 residues. CDR1 and CDR2 (germline): SGHKS, YYEKEE (reference sequence). The CDR3 reads CASSTGLQETQYF. CDR3 in DNA: TGTGCCAGCAGCACAGGACTACAAGAGACCCAGTACTTC.

V gene TRBV6-6 combines with J gene TRBJ1-1; D gene ambiguous. Trimming removed 2 bases from V and 0 bases from J, with 4 bases in between. Germline CDR1 MNHNY, CDR2 SVGAGI (reference sequence). The CDR3 runs 13 residues. In DNA, the CDR3 is TGTGCCAGCAGTTACAACATGAACACTGAAGCTTTCTTT. Its protein product is CASSYNMNTEAFF.

This chain joins TRBV7-9 and TRBJ2-1, with 7 bases matching TRBD2. CDR1 is SEHNR and CDR2 is FQNEAQ in the germline V gene (reference sequence). The CDR3 sequence is 15 residues long. V lost 4 bases and J lost 6; bases outside the gene matches: 9. This chain's CDR3 is CASSSDLREINEQFF. The DNA of the CDR3 is TGTGCCAGCAGCTCTGACTTGCGGGAGATCAATGAGCAGTTCTTC.

The rearrangement links TRBV19 to TRBJ2-7; 8 bases match TRBD1. After removal of 2 bases from V and 3 bases from J, the junction contained 6 bases not matched to a gene. The germline CDR1 and CDR2 sequences are LNHDA and SQIVND (reference sequence). The CDR3 totals 15 residues. CDR3 amino acids: CASSIQGQGHYEQYF. The CDR3 DNA sequence: TGTGCCAGTAGTATACAAGGACAGGGCCACTACGAGCAGTACTTC.

The chain has TRBV9 and TRBJ2-3, with 9 bases matching TRBD2. CDR1 and CDR2 (germline): SGDLS, YYNGEE. Losses at the gene ends were 2 bases for V and 2 bases for J; bases not matched to a gene: 9. This CDR3 comprises 17 residues. This CDR3 reads CASSVRGRAEYTDTQYF. CDR3 nucleotide sequence: TGTGCCAGCAGCGTGCGCGGGAGGGCCGAGTACACAGATACGCAGTATTTT. The full variable domain, rest sourced from reference TRBV9 and TRBJ2-3, is DSGVTQTPKHLITATGQRVTLRCSPRSGDLSVYWYQQSLDQGLQFLIQYYNGEERAKGNILERFSAQQFPDLHSELNLSSLELGDSALYFCASSVRGRAEYTDTQYFGPGTRLTVL.

The chain couples TRBV18 to TRBJ1-4; D perhaps matches TRBD1 (6 bases). Germline V gene sequence: CDR1 KGHSH, CDR2 LQKENI. Trimming removed 2 bases at V and 0 bases at J, with 7 bases between. The CDR3 runs to 15 residues. This chain's CDR3 is CASSPRQATNEKLFF. The CDR3 DNA is TGTGCCAGCTCACCAAGACAGGCAACTAATGAAAAACTGTTTTTT.

The chain carries TRBV21-1 and TRBJ2-2; the table's D call, TRBD2, was not checked against the DNA. TRBV21-1 is termed a pseudogene. This CDR3 comprises 16 residues. CDR3 DNA: TGTGCCAGCATCAGACGGGACTTCTTAAACACCGGGGAGCTGTTTTTT. Translation: CASIRRDFLNTGELFF.

This chain connects TRBV5-1 to TRBJ2-2; no clear D. The CDR3 runs 15 residues. Per the germline V gene, CDR1 is SGHRS and CDR2 is YFSETQ. V lost 0 bases and J lost 1, with 7 bases in between. The CDR3 spells CASSLGAVNTGELFF. The CDR3, as DNA: TGCGCCAGCAGCTTGGGTGCGGTGAACACCGGGGAGCTGTTTTTT. Full variable domain (missing parts from reference TRBV5-1 and TRBJ2-2): KAGVTQTPRYLIKTRGQQVTLSCSPISGHRSVSWYQQTPGQGLQFLFEYFSETQRNKGNFPGRFSGRQFSNSRSEMNVSTLELGDSALYLCASSLGAVNTGELFFGEGSRLTVL.

The J gene is TRBJ1-5, the V gene TRBV7-2; D possibly corresponds to TRBD1 (6 bases). Between the trimmed V and J ends, which lost 5 bases and 3 bases, there was a span of 17 bases. This CDR3 has 16 amino acids. Germline CDR1 is SGHTA and CDR2 is FQGNSA. The CDR3 nucleotides are TGTGCCAGCAGCCAAGCCCCAGGGGCCAACAATCAGCCCCAGCATTTT. This translates into CASSQAPGANNQPQHF.